This TCR beta chain was sequenced in a study of T cell changes during pregnancy in multiple sclerosis. The ends were cut back, 1 base at V and 3 bases at J, with 6 bases in the middle. Germline V gene sequence: CDR1 SGHTA, CDR2 FQGNSA. This CDR3 has 13 residues. Here immunoSEQ multiplex PCR was the method, and the copy in TCRdb shows in-frame clones only, minus some. The sample has about 67,000 clones; 92% are singletons. The sequencing here drew on peripheral blood, taken after pregnancy. This rearrangement joins TRBV7-2 to TRBJ1-1; D possibly corresponds to TRBD1 (6 bases). The receptor comes from a female donor with multiple sclerosis, enrolled in a pregnancy study. The CDR3 coding sequence is TGTGCCAGCAGCTTAGGGGGGCACACTGAAGCTTTCTTT. As protein: CASSLGGHTEAFF.